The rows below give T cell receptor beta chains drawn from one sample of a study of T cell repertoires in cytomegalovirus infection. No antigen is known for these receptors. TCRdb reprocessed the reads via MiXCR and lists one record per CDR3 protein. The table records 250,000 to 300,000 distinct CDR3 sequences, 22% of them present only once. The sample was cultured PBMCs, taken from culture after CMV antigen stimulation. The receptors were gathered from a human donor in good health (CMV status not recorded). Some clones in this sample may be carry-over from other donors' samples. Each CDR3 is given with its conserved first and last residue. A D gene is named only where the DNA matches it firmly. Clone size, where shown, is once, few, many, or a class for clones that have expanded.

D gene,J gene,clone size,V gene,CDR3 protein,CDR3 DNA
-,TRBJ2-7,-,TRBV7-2,CASSLGGSIYEQYF,TGTGCCAGCAGCTTAGGAGGCTCCATTTACGAGCAGTACTTC
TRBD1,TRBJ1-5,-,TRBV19,CASSRTGNNQPQHF,TGTGCCAGTAGTAGGACAGGGAACAATCAGCCCCAGCATTTT
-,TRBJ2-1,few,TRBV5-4,CASSSLVNYNEQFF,TGTGCCAGCAGCTCGCTCGTCAACTACAATGAGCAGTTCTTC
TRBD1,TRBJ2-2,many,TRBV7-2,CASSSRTGTANTGELFF,TGTGCCAGCAGCTCCCGGACCGGGACAGCGAACACCGGGGAGCTGTTTTTT
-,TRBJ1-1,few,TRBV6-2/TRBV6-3,CASSPNLRNTEAFF,TGTGCCAGCAGCCCTAACCTCAGGAACACTGAAGCTTTCTTT
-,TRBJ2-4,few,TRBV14,CASSQDPLGVTGNIQYF,TGTGCCAGCAGCCAAGATCCGTTGGGGGTGACAGGAAACATTCAGTACTTC
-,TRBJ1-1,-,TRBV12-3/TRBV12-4,CASTPVVNTEAFF,TGTGCCAGCACCCCGGTAGTGAACACTGAAGCTTTCTTT
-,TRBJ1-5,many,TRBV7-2,CASSLSGEPQHF,TGTGCCAGCAGCTTAAGTGGGGAGCCCCAGCATTTT
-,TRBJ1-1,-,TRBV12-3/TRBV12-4,CASSSPRVLNTEAFF,TGTGCCAGCAGTTCCCCGCGCGTCTTGAACACTGAAGCTTTCTTT
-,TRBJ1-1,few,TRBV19,CASSTNAGTVNTEAFF,TGTGCCAGTAGTACAAATGCCGGGACGGTGAACACTGAAGCTTTCTTT
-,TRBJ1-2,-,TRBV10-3,CAISDQGREGRFGGYTF,TGTGCCATCAGTGACCAGGGGAGGGAAGGAAGATTTGGCGGCTACACCTTC
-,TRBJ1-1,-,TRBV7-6,CASSLKSMNTEAFF,TGTGCCAGCAGCTTAAAAAGCATGAACACTGAAGCTTTCTTT
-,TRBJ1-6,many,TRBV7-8,CASSPERWFSSPLHF,TGTGCCAGCAGCCCAGAGAGGTGGTTTAGTTCACCCCTCCACTTT
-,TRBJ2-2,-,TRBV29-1,CSVASRLNTGELFF,TGCAGCGTTGCGTCAAGGCTTAACACCGGGGAGCTGTTTTTT
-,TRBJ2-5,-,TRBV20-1,CSARDPGREETQYF,TGCAGTGCTAGAGACCCCGGTCGGGAAGAGACCCAGTACTTC
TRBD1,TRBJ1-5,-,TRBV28,CASSSGTVSNQPQHF,TGTGCCAGCAGTTCCGGGACAGTTAGCAATCAGCCCCAGCATTTT
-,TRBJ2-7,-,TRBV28,CASSPARIPYEQYF,TGTGCCAGCAGTCCCGCACGGATCCCCTACGAGCAGTACTTC
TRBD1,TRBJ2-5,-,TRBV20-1,CSASPSTGVQETQYF,TGCAGTGCTAGCCCCTCGACAGGGGTCCAAGAGACCCAGTACTTC
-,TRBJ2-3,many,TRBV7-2,CASSLAGPGGDTQYF,TGTGCCAGCAGCTTGGCGGGACCCGGGGGAGATACGCAGTATTTT
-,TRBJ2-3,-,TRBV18,CASSPQQSTDTQYF,TGTGCCAGCTCACCTCAACAGAGCACAGATACGCAGTATTTT
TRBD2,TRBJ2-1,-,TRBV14,CASSLGLAGGSPHNEQFF,TGTGCCAGCAGCCTAGGACTAGCGGGAGGATCCCCACACAATGAGCAGTTCTTC
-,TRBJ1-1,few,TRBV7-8,CASSISPGLEAFF,TGTGCCAGCAGCATAAGTCCAGGGCTTGAAGCTTTCTTT
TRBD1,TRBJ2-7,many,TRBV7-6,CASSLRGQGDIYEQYF,TGTGCCAGCAGCCTTAGAGGACAGGGGGACATCTACGAGCAGTACTTC
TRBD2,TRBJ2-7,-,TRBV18,CASSPPVAGSSYEQYF,TGTGCCAGCTCACCACCGGTAGCGGGAAGCTCCTACGAGCAGTACTTC
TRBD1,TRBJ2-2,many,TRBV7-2,CASSYLTGTTGELFF,TGTGCCAGCAGCTATCTGACAGGGACCACCGGGGAGCTGTTTTTT
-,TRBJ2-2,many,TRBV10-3,CAISGQLHTNTGELFF,TGTGCCATCAGTGGACAGCTACATACGAACACCGGGGAGCTGTTTTTT
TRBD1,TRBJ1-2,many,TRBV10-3,CAISGSRGDGDGYTF,TGTGCCATCAGTGGTTCCAGGGGGGACGGGGACGGCTACACCTTC
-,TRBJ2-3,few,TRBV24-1,CATSREGGTDTQYF,TGTGCCACCAGTAGGGAAGGCGGCACAGATACGCAGTATTTT
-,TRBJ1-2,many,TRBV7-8,CASSLDDYGYTF,TGTGCCAGCAGCTTAGACGACTATGGCTACACCTTC
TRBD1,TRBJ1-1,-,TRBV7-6,CASSLTGAYTEAFF,TGTGCCAGCAGCTTAACAGGGGCATACACTGAAGCTTTCTTT
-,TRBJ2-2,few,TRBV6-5,CASSYSLQGETGELFF,TGTGCCAGCAGTTACTCGTTACAGGGAGAAACCGGGGAGCTGTTTTTT
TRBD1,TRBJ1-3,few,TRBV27,CASSLSNRGSGNTIYF,TGTGCCAGCAGTTTATCAAACAGGGGCTCTGGAAACACCATATATTTT
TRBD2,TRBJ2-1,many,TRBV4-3,CASSQRIASGREFSYNEQFF,TGCGCCAGCAGCCAAAGAATCGCTAGCGGGAGAGAATTCTCCTACAATGAGCAGTTCTTC
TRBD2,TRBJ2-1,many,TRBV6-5,CASSYSHRSGGPRNEQFF,TGTGCCAGCAGTTACTCTCATCGTTCGGGAGGGCCCCGGAATGAGCAGTTCTTC
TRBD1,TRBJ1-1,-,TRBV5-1,CASSSGQGALTEAFF,TGCGCCAGCAGCTCGGGACAGGGGGCGCTCACTGAAGCTTTCTTT
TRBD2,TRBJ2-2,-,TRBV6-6,CASSSQGLAGVTTGELFF,TGTGCCAGCAGTTCGCAGGGACTAGCGGGAGTGACCACCGGGGAGCTGTTTTTT
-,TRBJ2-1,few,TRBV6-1,CASSQSLKQFF,TGTGCCAGCAGCCAATCCTTAAAACAGTTCTTC
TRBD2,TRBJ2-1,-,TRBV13,CASSLTGGAGREQFF,TGTGCCAGCAGCTTAACGGGAGGCGCGGGGCGGGAGCAGTTCTTC
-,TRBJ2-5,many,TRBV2,CASKRSQETQYF,TGTGCCAGCAAACGGTCCCAAGAGACCCAGTACTTC
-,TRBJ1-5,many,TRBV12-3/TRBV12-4,CASSGGNSNQPQHF,TGTGCCAGCAGTGGGGGAAATAGCAATCAGCCCCAGCATTTT
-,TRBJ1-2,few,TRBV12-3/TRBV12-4,CASSWGRNYGYTF,TGTGCCAGCAGTTGGGGGAGGAACTATGGCTACACCTTC